A single TCR beta chain is shown here with its context. This record belongs to a study of OX40 agonist ivuxolimab in advanced cancers. Study overall: Participants could have had prior anti-PD-1, anti-PD-L1 or anti-CTLA-4 therapy, and 40% had some.

Repertoires were generated with immunoSEQ multiplex PCR, while TCRdb's copy carries only in-frame clones and drops some. The sample has 20,000 to 25,000 clones, around four fifths seen once; the top ten hold around 52%. Germline CDR1 reads SEHNR; CDR2 reads FQNEAQ (reference sequence). This CDR3 spans 14 amino acids. V lost 5 bases and J 0 bases, leaving 11 bases between the germline ends. The chain combines TRBV7-9 with TRBJ2-7, with D possibly matching TRBD2 (6 bases). The clonotype originates from an adult with an advanced solid tumor such as melanoma, head and neck, liver or kidney cancer. Sequencing was performed on CD4+ or CD8+ T cells sorted from blood, taken in a trial of the OX40 agonist ivuxolimab. The CDR3 DNA sequence: TGTGCCAGCAGCAATAGCGGATTCTCCTACGAGCAGTACTTC. Protein: CASSNSGFSYEQYF.